The 23 T cell receptor beta chains below all came from one sample that was sequenced in a study of shared clonotypes between healthy human individuals. Sequencing was performed with immunoSEQ multiplex PCR; in TCRdb, only in-frame clones are kept and a portion is missing. This sample yields 1.5 million to 2.5 million clones, of which about 95% are seen a single time; 1% to 1.5% belongs to the top ten. The naive CD8 subset, CD45RO-negative cells positively selected for CCR7, excluded terminally differentiated effector memory CD45RA+ cells. The sequenced material came from naive CD8+ T cells sorted from blood. The receptors derive from a young man in good health.

V usage is TRBV7-9 and J usage is TRBJ2-1; possible D gene TRBD1, 5 bases. Trimming removed 5 bases from V and 6 bases from J, with 17 bases in between. Germline lookup yields CDR1 SEHNR and CDR2 FQNEAQ (reference sequence). The CDR3 spans 15 residues. Written as DNA, the CDR3 is TGTGCCAGCAGCCTCAGGGAAGGTGTGTTCAATGAGCAGTTCTTC. It is translated as CASSLREGVFNEQFF.

V gene TRBV28 combines with J gene TRBJ1-1; D call uncertain. Germline values: CDR1 MDHEN, CDR2 SYDVKM. The CDR3 length is 14 residues. The ends were cut back, 6 bases at V and 2 bases at J, with 13 bases in the middle. The CDR3 reads CASRVGISNTEAFF. CDR3 nucleotides: TGTGCCAGCAGGGTAGGGATTTCAAACACTGAAGCTTTCTTT.

This chain connects TRBV5-5 to TRBJ2-7; D is perhaps TRBD2 (6 bases). V was pared by 2 bases and J by 3 bases, with 18 bases between. CDR1 is SGHKS and CDR2 is YYEKEE in the germline V gene (reference sequence). The CDR3 runs to 16 residues. In nucleotides, the CDR3 is TGTGCCAGCAGCTTCTTACAGGTGGGGGGTTACTACGAGCAGTACTTC. Translated, it gives CASSFLQVGGYYEQYF.

The chain carries TRBV7-9 and TRBJ1-1; possible D gene TRBD1, 6 bases. CDR1 is SEHNR, CDR2 FQNEAQ, per germline (reference sequence). This CDR3 contains 13 residues. V gave up 5 bases and J gave up 11 bases, with 18 bases separating them. CDR3 bases: TGTGCCAGCAGCAACAGGGAACTGCCGACCGCTTTCTTT. Translating it yields CASSNRELPTAFF.

The chain uses TRBV7-6 and TRBJ2-5; a weak D match, TRBD1 (5 bases). CDR3 length: 13 amino acids. With 6 bases removed from V and 2 bases from J, the gap between germline ends came to 10 bases. Germline V lookup: CDR1 SGHVS, CDR2 FNYEAQ. The CDR3: CASRPTVQETQYF. The CDR3 bases are TGTGCCAGCAGACCGACAGTACAAGAGACCCAGTACTTC.

V usage is TRBV29-1 and J usage is TRBJ2-5; D gene unclear. The CDR3 length is 12 residues. Trimming took 1 base from V and 3 from J, leaving 6 bases between them. CDR1 is SQVTM, CDR2 ANQGSEA, per germline. This chain's CDR3 is CSVEATEETQYF. In DNA, the CDR3 is TGCAGCGTTGAAGCTACGGAAGAGACCCAGTACTTC.

The V and J genes are TRBV5-1 and TRBJ2-2; TRBD2 matches at 8 bases. The CDR3 contains 16 residues. J was trimmed by 4 bases and V by 0 bases; bases with no gene match: 5. Germline CDR1 and CDR2: SGHRS and YFSETQ. DNA of the CDR3: TGCGCCAGCAGCTTGGTACTAGCGGATATCACCGGGGAGCTGTTTTTT. Residues: CASSLVLADITGELFF.

This clone was counted between two and nine times. The chain is built from TRBV6-5 and TRBJ1-1; D gene ambiguous. Germline loops: CDR1 MNHEY, CDR2 SVGAGI. The CDR3 has 16 residues. The ends were cut back, 1 base at V and 0 bases at J, with 12 bases in the middle. This CDR3 reads CASSYYRGAMNTEAFF. For the CDR3, the DNA is TGTGCCAGCAGTTACTACCGGGGTGCCATGAACACTGAAGCTTTCTTT.

Note on this clone: This sample includes further DNA sequences coding for the same CDR3. This chain links TRBV28 with TRBJ2-7, with TRBD1 matching over 8 bases. The CDR3 covers 13 residues. The V segment lost 6 bases and the J segment 5 bases; nucleotides outside the gene matches: 6. Germline CDR1 and CDR2: MDHEN and SYDVKM. CDR3 in amino acids: CASREDRDHEQYF. In nucleotides, the CDR3 is TGTGCCAGCAGGGAGGACAGGGACCACGAGCAGTACTTC.

This clone was counted once. The V gene is TRBV19, the J gene TRBJ1-2; D is unclear. There are 13 residues in the CDR3. Per the germline V gene, CDR1 is LNHDA and CDR2 is SQIVND (reference sequence). V was clipped by 1 base and J by 2 bases, with 5 bases between them. This CDR3 is CASSIGENYGYTF. The CDR3, as DNA: TGTGCCAGTAGTATAGGGGAGAACTATGGCTACACCTTC.

This clone was detected only a few times. This chain uses TRBV7-9 with TRBJ2-2; 7 nucleotides line up with TRBD1. This CDR3 is built from 15 residues. The germline V gene encodes CDR1 SEHNR and CDR2 FQNEAQ (reference sequence). Unmatched junction bases numbered 9, after V lost 6 bases and J lost 5 bases. The CDR3 bases are TGTGCCAGCAGTGGGACAGACCCCAGGACCGGGGAGCTGTTTTTT. Amino acids: CASSGTDPRTGELFF.

This rearrangement joins TRBV6-1 to TRBJ1-5; TRBD1 aligns across 7 bases. There are 14 residues in the CDR3. Losses at the gene ends were 5 bases for V and 7 bases for J; bases not matched to a gene: 8. In germline, CDR1 is MNHNS, CDR2 SASEGT. The CDR3 nucleotides read TGTGCCAGCAGTCTGACAGGGATCGGGCAGCCCCAGCATTTT. Encoded protein: CASSLTGIGQPQHF.

To note about this clone: The same CDR3 arises from other DNA sequences in this sample as well. DNA for the CDR3: TGCGCCAGCAGCTTGGCGGGGGTTGGGACTGAAGCTTTCTTT. Translating gives CASSLAGVGTEAFF. V and J are TRBV5-1 and TRBJ1-1; D may be TRBD1 (5 bases). The CDR3 consists of 14 residues. Germline-derived CDR1 and CDR2 are SGHRS and YFSETQ. V gave up 0 bases and J gave up 5 bases, with 11 bases separating them.

The rearrangement uses TRBV19 and TRBJ2-3, with D perhaps TRBD2 (6 bases). V was pared by 0 bases and J by 2 bases, with 12 bases between. The germline gives CDR1 LNHDA, CDR2 SQIVND (reference sequence). The CDR3 is 16 amino acids. The CDR3 reads CASSIDTGAFTDTQYF. In DNA form, the CDR3 reads TGTGCCAGTAGTATAGATACGGGAGCCTTCACAGATACGCAGTATTTT.

V usage is TRBV9 and J usage is TRBJ2-7, with TRBD1 identical over 9 bases. The trim removed 3 bases at V and 4 bases at J, leaving 17 bases unmatched. Germline V gene data show CDR1 as SGDLS and CDR2 as YYNGEE. The CDR3 consists of 18 residues. The CDR3 region is CASSAPSPIGTGKYEQYF. The CDR3 coding sequence is TGTGCCAGCAGCGCTCCTAGCCCTATCGGGACAGGGAAATACGAGCAGTACTTC. The full variable domain, with the rest looked up from reference TRBV9 and TRBJ2-7, is DSGVTQTPKHLITATGQRVTLRCSPRSGDLSVYWYQQSLDQGLQFLIQYYNGEERAKGNILERFSAQQFPDLHSELNLSSLELGDSALYFCASSAPSPIGTGKYEQYFGPGTRLTVT.

This clone was picked up one time. This chain joins TRBV4-1 and TRBJ2-5; maybe TRBD1 (6 bases). The CDR3 contains 16 residues. Germline V lookup: CDR1 MGHRA, CDR2 YSYEKL. The V gene lost 1 base and the J gene lost 4 bases, with 16 bases spanning the gap. The CDR3: CASSQGGQVYGETQYF. Here the CDR3 DNA reads TGCGCCAGCAGCCAAGGGGGACAAGTTTATGGAGAGACCCAGTACTTC.

The rearrangement links TRBV30 to TRBJ2-1; 8 bases are a match to TRBD2. In germline, CDR1 is GTSNPN, CDR2 SVGIG (reference sequence). The CDR3 has 16 amino acids. The trim removed 1 base at V and 2 bases at J, leaving 7 bases unmatched. The chain's CDR3 is CAWSEIAGTPYNEQFF. CDR3 in DNA: TGTGCCTGGAGTGAGATAGCGGGAACTCCCTACAATGAGCAGTTCTTC.

The chain couples TRBV6-1 to TRBJ1-5, with unresolved D. Germline CDR1 is MNHNS and CDR2 is SASEGT. The ends were cut back, 6 bases at V and 3 bases at J, with 9 bases in the middle. This CDR3 has 13 amino acids. CDR3 in amino acids: CASSGRFNQPQHF. Here the CDR3 DNA reads TGTGCCAGCAGCGGACGGTTCAATCAGCCCCAGCATTTT.

This clone was detected once. This chain connects TRBV12-5 to TRBJ2-1, with D uncertain. The CDR3 extends over 15 amino acids. Germline loops: CDR1 LGHNT, CDR2 FRNRAP. Trimming removed 1 base at V and 0 bases at J, with 7 bases between. CDR3 bases: TGTGCTAGTGGTTTGGGACGAAACTCCTACAATGAGCAGTTCTTC. Translation: CASGLGRNSYNEQFF.

The chain links TRBV28 to TRBJ1-6; D is undetermined. The CDR3 is 13 residues long. Germline V CDR1 and CDR2: MDHEN, SYDVKM. V lost 4 bases and J lost 8, with 9 bases in between. The CDR3 DNA follows: TGTGCCAGCAGTTCGGACGGTGATTCACCCCTCCACTTT. Translation: CASSSDGDSPLHF.

The chain is built from TRBV5-1 and TRBJ2-7; D is possibly TRBD2 (6 bases). The CDR3 covers 14 residues. Per germline, CDR1 SGHRS and CDR2 YFSETQ. V was pared by 3 bases and J by 2 bases, with 12 bases between. The CDR3, as DNA: TGCGCCAGCAGCTCCATCGGGGGAGCCTACGAGCAGTACTTC. Translating it yields CASSSIGGAYEQYF.

The V and J genes are TRBV27 and TRBJ2-7, with 9 bases that match TRBD1. The trim removed 6 bases at V and 5 bases at J, leaving 8 bases unmatched. The CDR3 covers 14 residues. Germline V gives CDR1 MNHEY, CDR2 SMNVEV (reference sequence). CDR3 DNA sequence: TGTGCCAGCAGAACAGGGGGCTCACGGGACGAGCAGTACTTC. Amino acids: CASRTGGSRDEQYF.

J is TRBJ1-2 and V is TRBV11-2; a weak D match, TRBD1 (6 bases). V was cut by 2 bases and J by 6 bases, with 10 bases left in between. The CDR3 runs 13 residues. Per the germline V gene, CDR1 is SGHAT and CDR2 is FQNNGV. The CDR3 bases are TGTGCCAGCAGCTTATCCCCAGGGGATGGCTACACCTTC. This encodes CASSLSPGDGYTF. Using reference TRBV11-2 and TRBJ1-2 for the parts outside the CDR3, the full variable domain is EAGVAQSPRYKIIEKRQSVAFWCNPISGHATLYWYQQILGQGPKLLIQFQNNGVVDDSQLPKDRFSAERLKGVDSTLKIQPAKLEDSAVYLCASSLSPGDGYTFGSGTRLTVV.